The 19 T cell receptor beta chains below were found in one sample sequenced in a study of CD8 T cells in ankylosing spondylitis. Findings and limits, study-wide: For ankylosing spondylitis blood, a TCR beta motif of under ten highly homologous variants appeared characteristic.

These TCRs are of unknown antigen specificity. TCRdb called the 5' RACE reads again in MiXCR, with one record for every CDR3 protein. This table has roughly 700,000 distinct CDR3 sequences, around a fifth appearing once. The specimen was blood, either unsorted or a sorted T cell fraction (not recorded which). These receptors were collected from a male donor with ankylosing spondylitis.

This clonotype occurred a few times. V gene TRBV28 combines with J gene TRBJ2-7, with 7 bases fitting TRBD1. The CDR3 runs 15 residues. Germline CDR1 reads MDHEN; CDR2 reads SYDVKM. The J segment lost 0 bases and the V segment lost 4 bases, leaving 6 bases of the junction unmatched. The CDR3 protein is CASSSLDRDSYEQYF. The CDR3 bases are TGTGCCAGCAGTTCCCTCGACAGGGACTCCTACGAGCAGTACTTC.

This clonotype appeared a few times. The rearrangement uses TRBV5-1 and TRBJ2-3; D call uncertain. Germline V gives CDR1 SGHRS, CDR2 YFSETQ. Trimming shortened V by 3 bases and J by 2 bases, and 10 bases separated the two germline ends. CDR3 length: 14 residues. This CDR3 reads CASSSLGNTDTQYF. The DNA of the CDR3 is TGCGCCAGCAGCTCATTAGGGAACACAGATACGCAGTATTTT.

The gene calls are TRBV28 and TRBJ2-2; D not certain. CDR1 is MDHEN, CDR2 SYDVKM, per germline. V dropped 4 bases and J dropped 0 bases, with 9 bases sitting between them. The CDR3 runs to 15 residues. CDR3 sequence (DNA): TGTGCCAGCAGTTCGCCCTCACCGAACACCGGGGAGCTGTTTTTT. Encoded protein: CASSSPSPNTGELFF.

Only a few counts were recorded for this clonotype. V gene TRBV5-1 combines with J gene TRBJ2-3; 12 bases agree with TRBD2. V dropped 3 bases and J dropped 2; count of bases not matched to a gene: 7. Germline CDR1 is SGHRS and CDR2 is YFSETQ. The CDR3 loop spans 17 amino acids. The CDR3 bases are TGCGCCAGCAGCTCACGACTAGCGGGGGACAACACAGATACGCAGTATTTT. Translating it yields CASSSRLAGDNTDTQYF.

V and J are TRBV25-1 and TRBJ2-7, with 7 positions matching TRBD1. CDR1 and CDR2 from the germline V gene are MGHDK and SYGVNS. V gave up 2 bases and J gave up 3 bases; unmatched junction bases: 13. The CDR3 consists of 17 residues. The CDR3 DNA reads TGTGCCAGCAGTGAACACCGACTCCGGGACAGCCTCTACGAGCAGTACTTC. It encodes CASSEHRLRDSLYEQYF.

This clonotype was detected only a few times. The chain links TRBV12-3 or TRBV12-4 to TRBJ2-2, with TRBD2 matching over 13 bases. The CDR3 extends over 16 amino acids. The trim removed 6 bases at V and 6 bases at J, leaving 7 bases unmatched. The CDR3 region has the DNA TGTGCCAGCAGCTGGACTAGCGGGGGAATCCCCGGGGAGCTGTTTTTT. It is translated as CASSWTSGGIPGELFF.

The CDR3 loop reads CASRERGTEAFF. The CDR3 bases are TGCGCCAGCAGAGAAAGGGGGACTGAAGCTTTCTTT. This chain connects TRBV5-1 to TRBJ1-1; TRBD1 is a possible D gene (6 bases). Germline-derived CDR1 and CDR2 are SGHRS and YFSETQ. This CDR3 has 12 residues. The V gene lost 5 bases and the J gene lost 5 bases, with 10 bases spanning the gap.

This clonotype showed up just a few times. This rearrangement joins TRBV13 to TRBJ2-3, with a weak D call TRBD1 (6 bases). In germline, CDR1 is PRHDT, CDR2 FYEKMQ (reference sequence). V lost 4 bases and J 0 bases, leaving 11 bases between the germline ends. CDR3 length: 15 amino acids. The CDR3 here is CASSSNRVSTDTQYF. The CDR3 coding sequence is TGTGCCAGCAGCTCCAACAGGGTTAGCACAGATACGCAGTATTTT. Based on the CDR3 plus reference TRBV13 and TRBJ2-3, the full variable domain is AAGVIQSPRHLIKEKRETATLKCYPIPRHDTVYWYQQGPGQDPQFLISFYEKMQSDKGSIPDRFSAQQFSDYHSELNMSSLELGDSALYFCASSSNRVSTDTQYFGPGTRLTVL.

This clonotype came up many times. The genes are TRBV27 and TRBJ1-1, with 7 bases identical to TRBD1. The CDR3 covers 13 residues. In germline, CDR1 is MNHEY, CDR2 SMNVEV (reference sequence). The V gene end was trimmed by 1 base and the J gene end by 5 bases; junction bases not matched to a gene: 1. Written as DNA, the CDR3 is TGTGCCAGCAGTTTATGGACAGGTACTGAAGCTTTCTTT. Protein: CASSLWTGTEAFF.

This clonotype was observed a single time. The J gene is TRBJ2-7, the V gene TRBV2, with TRBD1 as a possible D gene (6 bases). CDR1 and CDR2 from the germline V gene are SNHLY and FYNNEI. The V end lost 0 bases, the J end lost 1 base, and 10 bases lay between the germline ends. The CDR3 is 15 residues long. The chain's CDR3 is CASSEAAGESYEQYF. In DNA form, the CDR3 reads TGTGCCAGCAGTGAAGCGGCAGGGGAGTCCTACGAGCAGTACTTC.

There are many counts of this clonotype. The chain links TRBV29-1 to TRBJ2-3; tentatively, D is TRBD1 or TRBD2 (5 bases each). Germline lookup yields CDR1 SQVTM and CDR2 ANQGSEA. Trimming left V 3 bases short and J 7 bases short, with 17 bases between. The CDR3 length is 14 residues. The CDR3 bases are TGCAGCGTTGAGGTCTCACGGGGCCCGTATACGCAGTATTTT. This encodes CSVEVSRGPYTQYF.

The V call is TRBV3-1, the J call TRBJ2-1, with 10 bases identical to TRBD2. CDR1 is LGHDT, CDR2 YNNKEL, per germline (reference sequence). CDR3 size: 17 residues. With 1 base clipped from V and 6 bases from J, the junction kept 9 bases outside the gene matches. In DNA, the CDR3 is TGTGCCAGCAGCCAAGTTCTAGCGGGGGCCCGGCCCAATGAGCAGTTCTTC. Amino acid sequence: CASSQVLAGARPNEQFF.

This rearrangement joins TRBV5-1 to TRBJ2-6; D uncertain. The CDR3 extends over 15 amino acids. V was cut by 2 bases and J by 0 bases, with 6 bases left in between. Germline lookup yields CDR1 SGHRS and CDR2 YFSETQ. The CDR3 nucleotides are TGCGCCAGCAGCTTCGTGCGCTCTGGGGCCAACGTCCTGACTTTC. It is translated as CASSFVRSGANVLTF.

The V and J genes are TRBV5-5 and TRBJ2-2; no reliable D call. Germline V gene data show CDR1 as SGHKS and CDR2 as YYEKEE (reference sequence). The CDR3 sequence is 15 residues long. V lost 3 bases, J lost 3 bases, and 12 bases lay in between. CDR3 nucleotides: TGTGCCAGCAGCTCGCGGTCCCGGGACACCGGGGAGCTGTTTTTT. This translates into CASSSRSRDTGELFF.

The rearrangement uses TRBV4-3 and TRBJ2-7; perhaps TRBD2 as D (6 bases). This CDR3 is built from 15 residues. The V and J ends lost 3 bases and 4 bases respectively, with 16 bases between them. The germline V gene has CDR1 LGHNA and CDR2 YSLEER. CDR3 coding DNA: TGCGCCAGCAGCCAGGTTCTGGGCGGGGCGTACGAGCAGTACTTC. This codes for CASSQVLGGAYEQYF.

The chain employs TRBV28 and TRBJ2-1; 9 bases match TRBD1. Trimming took 8 bases from V and 7 from J; bases not matched to a gene: 12. The CDR3 has 15 amino acids. Germline values: CDR1 MDHEN, CDR2 SYDVKM. CDR3 protein: CASATPGQGSNEQFF. CDR3 coding DNA: TGTGCCAGCGCCACCCCCGGACAGGGGTCGAATGAGCAGTTCTTC. The whole variable domain, filled in from reference TRBV28 and TRBJ2-1, reads DVKVTQSSRYLVKRTGEKVFLECVQDMDHENMFWYRQDPGLGLRLIYFSYDVKMKEKGDIPEGYSVSREKKERFSLILESASTNQTSMYLCASATPGQGSNEQFFGPGTRLTVL.

This clonotype was recorded a few times. The chain joins TRBV15 to TRBJ1-2, with 8 bases matching TRBD1. The V gene's germline CDR1 is LNHNV and CDR2 YYDKDF (reference sequence). The junction had 3 bases not matched to a gene; V was cut back by 3 bases and J by 6 bases. The CDR3 covers 13 residues. Here the CDR3 reads CATSRDREDGYTF. The CDR3 DNA sequence: TGTGCCACCAGCAGGGACAGGGAGGATGGCTACACCTTC.

This sequence joins TRBV6-1 and TRBJ2-1; 7 bases line up with TRBD1. Germline V gene sequence: CDR1 MNHNS, CDR2 SASEGT. V shed 5 bases, J shed 5 bases, and the junction held 6 bases outside the gene matches. CDR3 length: 14 amino acids. CDR3 loop: CASSKQGSNNEQFF. The DNA of the CDR3 is TGTGCCAGCAGTAAACAGGGGTCGAACAATGAGCAGTTCTTC.

The chain joins TRBV29-1 to TRBJ1-1; D is undetermined. Looked up from germline, CDR1 is SQVTM and CDR2 is ANQGSEA. This CDR3 comprises 12 residues. V was shortened by 0 bases and J by 5 bases, with 7 bases between the two germline ends. The CDR3 sequence: CSVEDLGTEAFF. The CDR3 DNA reads as TGCAGCGTTGAAGATCTAGGGACTGAAGCTTTCTTT.